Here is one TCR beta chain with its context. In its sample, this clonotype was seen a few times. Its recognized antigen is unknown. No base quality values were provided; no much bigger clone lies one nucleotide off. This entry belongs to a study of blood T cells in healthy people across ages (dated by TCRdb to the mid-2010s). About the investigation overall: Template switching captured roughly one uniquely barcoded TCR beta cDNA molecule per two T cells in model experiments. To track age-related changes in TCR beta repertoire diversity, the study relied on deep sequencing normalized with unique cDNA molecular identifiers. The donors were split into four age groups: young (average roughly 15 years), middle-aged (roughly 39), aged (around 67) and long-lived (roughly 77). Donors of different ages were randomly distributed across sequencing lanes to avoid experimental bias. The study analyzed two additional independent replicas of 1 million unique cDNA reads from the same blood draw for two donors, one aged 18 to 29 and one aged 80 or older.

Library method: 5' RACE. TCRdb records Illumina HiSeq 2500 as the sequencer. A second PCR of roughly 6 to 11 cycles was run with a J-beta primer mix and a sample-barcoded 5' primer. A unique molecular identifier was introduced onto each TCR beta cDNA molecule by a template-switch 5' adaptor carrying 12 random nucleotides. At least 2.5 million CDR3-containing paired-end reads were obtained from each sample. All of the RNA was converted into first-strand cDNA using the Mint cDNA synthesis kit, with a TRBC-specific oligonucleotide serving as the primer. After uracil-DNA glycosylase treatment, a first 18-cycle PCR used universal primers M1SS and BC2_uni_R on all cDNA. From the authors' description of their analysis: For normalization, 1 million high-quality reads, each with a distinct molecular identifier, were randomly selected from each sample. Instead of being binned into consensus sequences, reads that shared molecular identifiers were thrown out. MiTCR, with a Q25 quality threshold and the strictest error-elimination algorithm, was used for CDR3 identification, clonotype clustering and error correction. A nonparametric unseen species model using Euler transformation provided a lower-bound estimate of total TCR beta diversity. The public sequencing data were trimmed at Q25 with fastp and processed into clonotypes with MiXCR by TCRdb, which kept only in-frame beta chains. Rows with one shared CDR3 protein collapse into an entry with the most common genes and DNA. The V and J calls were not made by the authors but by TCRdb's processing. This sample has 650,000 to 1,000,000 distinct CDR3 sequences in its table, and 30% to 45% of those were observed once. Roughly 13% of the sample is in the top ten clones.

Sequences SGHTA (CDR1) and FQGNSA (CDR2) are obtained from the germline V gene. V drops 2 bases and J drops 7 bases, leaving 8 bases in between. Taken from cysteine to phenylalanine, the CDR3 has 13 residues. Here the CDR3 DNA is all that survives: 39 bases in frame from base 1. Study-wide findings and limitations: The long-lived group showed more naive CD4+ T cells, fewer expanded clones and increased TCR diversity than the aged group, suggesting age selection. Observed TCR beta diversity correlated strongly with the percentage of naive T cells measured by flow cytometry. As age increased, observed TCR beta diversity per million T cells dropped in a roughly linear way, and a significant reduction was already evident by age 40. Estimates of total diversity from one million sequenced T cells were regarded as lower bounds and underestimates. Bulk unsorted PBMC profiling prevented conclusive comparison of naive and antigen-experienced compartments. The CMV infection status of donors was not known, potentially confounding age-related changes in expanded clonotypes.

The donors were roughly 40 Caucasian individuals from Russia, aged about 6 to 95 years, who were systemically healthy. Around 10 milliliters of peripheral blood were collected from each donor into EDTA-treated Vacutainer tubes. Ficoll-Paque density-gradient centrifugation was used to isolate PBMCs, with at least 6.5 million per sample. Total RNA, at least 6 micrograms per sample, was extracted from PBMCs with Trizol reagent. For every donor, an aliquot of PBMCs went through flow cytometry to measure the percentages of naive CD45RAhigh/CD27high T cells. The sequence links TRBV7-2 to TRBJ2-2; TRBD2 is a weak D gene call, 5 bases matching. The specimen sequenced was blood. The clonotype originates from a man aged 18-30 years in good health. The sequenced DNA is TGTGCCAGCAGCTTACTTGCGGGCGGGGAGCTGTTTTTT. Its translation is CASSLLAGGELFF.